These 8 T cell receptor beta chains came from one sample sequenced in a study of cytomegalovirus exposure and HLA in healthy donors. This PCR relied on a set of 60 Vbeta primers and 13 Jbeta primers. Here immunoSEQ multiplex PCR was the method, and the copy in TCRdb shows in-frame clones only, minus some. The top ten clones hold 0.71% of a sample with hundreds of thousands of clones, around four fifths of them seen once. Sample: PBMCs. The source is a boy aged 2 to 9 in good health and CMV-seronegative.

The genes are TRBV5-1 and TRBJ2-7; D perhaps matches TRBD1 (6 bases). Trimming shortened V by 3 bases and J by 3 bases, and 13 bases separated the two germline ends. Germline V gene lookup returns CDR1 SGHRS and CDR2 YFSETQ. CDR3 length: 14 amino acids. CDR3 bases: TGCGCCAGCAGCTACCACAGGGACGTCTACGAGCAGTACTTC. Its protein is CASSYHRDVYEQYF.

V and J are TRBV5-6 and TRBJ1-1; 7 bases fit TRBD1. The CDR3 totals 16 residues. Germline V gives CDR1 SGHDT, CDR2 YYEEEE. J gave up 0 bases and V 3 bases, and 8 bases lay outside the gene matches. The CDR3 DNA reads TGTGCCAGCAGCTGGGACAGTCGGATAATGAACACTGAAGCTTTCTTT. Protein product: CASSWDSRIMNTEAFF.

CDR3 protein: CASSLLWGVAGVSYEQYF. The CDR3 bases are TGCGCCAGCAGCTTGTTGTGGGGCGTAGCGGGAGTCTCCTACGAGCAGTACTTC. V gene TRBV5-1 combines with J gene TRBJ2-7; TRBD2 agrees at 9 bases. This CDR3 is 18 amino acids long. The germline V gene has CDR1 SGHRS and CDR2 YFSETQ. J lost 0 bases, V lost 1 base, and 11 bases had no gene match.

The chain links TRBV5-3 to TRBJ2-3; 12 bases match TRBD2. TRBV5-3 is reported as an ORF; its role is uncertain. V gave up 4 bases and J gave up 9 bases; unmatched junction bases: 15. The CDR3 is made up of 17 amino acids. This CDR3 is CARSNSWASGGARTQYF. The CDR3 DNA is TGTGCCAGAAGCAACAGCTGGGCTAGCGGGGGGGCCAGGACGCAGTATTTT.

This chain links TRBV5-6 with TRBJ2-7; 10 positions agree with TRBD1. CDR1 and CDR2 (germline): SGHDT, YYEEEE. V lost 5 bases and J lost 6; bases outside the gene matches: 5. CDR3 length equals 13 residues. DNA for the CDR3: TGTGCCAGCAGGCGCTGGGACAGGGGCGAGCAGTACTTC. Translating gives CASRRWDRGEQYF.

Only one count was recorded for this clone. The V call is TRBV2, the J call TRBJ2-1; D possibly corresponds to TRBD2 (5 bases). CDR3 length: 11 amino acids. CDR1 SNHLY and CDR2 FYNNEI come from the germline V gene. Trimming left V 4 bases short and J 12 bases short, with 10 bases between. The CDR3 region is CASSVLDGQFF. The CDR3 DNA sequence: TGTGCCAGCAGTGTACTAGACGGGCAGTTCTTC.

In this sample, this clone turned up a few times. This chain uses TRBV5-1 with TRBJ1-5; D may be TRBD1 (5 bases). Per germline, CDR1 SGHRS and CDR2 YFSETQ. The CDR3 has 15 residues. Between the trimmed V and J ends, which lost 0 bases and 5 bases, there was a span of 12 bases. CDR3 protein: CASSLAPGGDQPQHF. The CDR3 DNA reads TGCGCCAGCAGCTTGGCCCCGGGGGGAGATCAGCCCCAGCATTTT.

The CDR3 DNA reads as TGTGCCAGCAGCTTAGGGTCAGGCACTGAAGCTTTCTTT. Residues: CASSLGSGTEAFF. The V and J genes are TRBV13 and TRBJ1-1; D remains unclear. The CDR3 has 13 amino acids. Trimming pared 0 bases from V and 4 bases from J, leaving 6 bases between. Germline CDR1 PRHDT, CDR2 FYEKMQ (reference sequence).